Presented here are 21 T cell receptor beta chains from one specimen sequenced in a study of CD8 T cells in Susac syndrome. RNA in amounts of about 0.5 to 1 ug was reverse transcribed with random hexamers. TCRdb independently ran MiXCR on the immunoSEQ multiplex PCR reads; one entry per CDR3 protein. This table has under 300,000 distinct CDR3 sequences, roughly 95% appearing once. The sample was CD4+ T cells from PBMCs. Source of these receptors: a human donor with Susac syndrome.

The chain carries TRBV20-1 and TRBJ2-7; D might be TRBD1 (6 bases). Trimming took off 6 bases at V and 9 bases at J, with 15 bases between the two ends. The CDR3 spans 11 residues. Germline V gene lookup returns CDR1 DFQATT and CDR2 SNEGSKA (reference sequence). Written as DNA, the CDR3 is TGCAGTGCGGACAGTCTAGGGTGGCAGTACTTC. Its translation is CSADSLGWQYF.

CDR3 residues: CASSSGTGGYQETQYF. DNA for the CDR3: TGCGCCAGCAGCTCAGGGACAGGGGGCTATCAAGAGACCCAGTACTTC. This chain uses TRBV5-1 with TRBJ2-5; 12 bases fit TRBD1. The CDR3 has 16 amino acids. CDR1 is SGHRS and CDR2 is YFSETQ in the germline V gene. Losses at the gene ends were 3 bases for V and 2 bases for J; bases not matched to a gene: 5.

This chain links TRBV29-1 with TRBJ2-1, with TRBD2 matching over 10 bases. V was pared by 3 bases and J by 5 bases, with 10 bases of the junction left unmatched. The germline V gene encodes CDR1 SQVTM and CDR2 ANQGSEA. The CDR3 loop spans 16 amino acids. The CDR3 is CSVDPHGTSANNEQFF. The CDR3 DNA is TGCAGCGTTGATCCCCATGGGACTAGCGCGAACAATGAGCAGTTCTTC.

This clonotype came up once. The chain carries TRBV9 and TRBJ2-3; TRBD1 might be the D (5 bases). Per germline, CDR1 SGDLS and CDR2 YYNGEE. V was pared by 4 bases and J by 4 bases, with 19 bases between. The CDR3 is 16 residues long. This CDR3 reads CASSTRQLPGADTQYF. The CDR3 region has the DNA TGTGCCAGCAGCACACGACAGCTACCTGGGGCAGATACGCAGTATTTT.

The DNA of the CDR3 is TGTGCCAGCAGCGTAGGTCCCCACCAAGAGACCCAGTACTTC. The encoded protein is CASSVGPHQETQYF. The chain couples TRBV9 to TRBJ2-5; D gene unclear. V lost 0 bases and J lost 0, with 6 bases in between. This CDR3 contains 14 residues. The germline CDR1 and CDR2 sequences are SGDLS and YYNGEE. The full variable domain, completed using reference TRBV9 and TRBJ2-5, is DSGVTQTPKHLITATGQRVTLRCSPRSGDLSVYWYQQSLDQGLQFLIQYYNGEERAKGNILERFSAQQFPDLHSELNLSSLELGDSALYFCASSVGPHQETQYFGPGTRLLVL.

CDR3 nucleotide sequence: TGCGCCAGCAGCCAGGGGGTCTTCTACGAGCAGTACTTC. Its translation is CASSQGVFYEQYF. The chain is built from TRBV4-1 and TRBJ2-7; either TRBD1 or TRBD2 may supply D (5 bases each). V was shortened by 3 bases and J by 3 bases, with 9 bases between the two germline ends. CDR3 length equals 13 residues. CDR1 is MGHRA and CDR2 is YSYEKL in the germline V gene.

The chain carries TRBV10-3 and TRBJ1-2; D is unclear. Germline V CDR1 and CDR2: ENHRY, SYGVKD. Trimming removed 3 bases from V and 0 bases from J, with 14 bases in between. The CDR3 extends over 16 amino acids. CDR3 region: CAISDPRDQANYGYTF. In DNA form, the CDR3 reads TGTGCCATCAGTGACCCTAGAGACCAAGCTAACTATGGCTACACCTTC.

The chain uses TRBV4-1 and TRBJ2-7, with 10 bases lining up with TRBD2. The length of the CDR3 is 16 residues. Germline V gene data show CDR1 as MGHRA and CDR2 as YSYEKL. With V trimmed by 1 base and J by 4 bases, 7 bases remained unmatched. The DNA for the CDR3 is TGCGCCAGCAGCCAAGGCAGAGCTAGCGGGAGATACGAGCAGTACTTC. Translating it yields CASSQGRASGRYEQYF.

The CDR3 DNA is TGTGCCAGCAGCCAAGGGAGTACAGCCGGTGGCTACACCTTC. It encodes CASSQGSTAGGYTF. The J gene is TRBJ1-2, the V gene TRBV7-8; D unclear. Germline-derived CDR1 and CDR2 are SGHVS and FQNEAQ. The CDR3 contains 14 residues. V was pared by 5 bases and J by 7 bases, with 17 bases between.

The J gene is TRBJ2-5, the V gene TRBV20-1, with D hard to call. V dropped 3 bases and J dropped 4 bases, with 12 bases sitting between them. Germline V gene data show CDR1 as DFQATT and CDR2 as SNEGSKA (reference sequence). The CDR3 is 13 residues long. The CDR3 protein is CSASKGRGETQYF. The DNA for the CDR3 is TGCAGTGCTAGTAAGGGTCGAGGAGAGACCCAGTACTTC.

The chain combines TRBV5-1 with TRBJ2-1, with 14 nucleotides matching TRBD2. This CDR3 has 16 residues. V gave up 4 bases and J gave up 8 bases; unmatched junction bases: 8. The germline V gene has CDR1 SGHRS and CDR2 YFSETQ. The CDR3 nucleotides read TGCGCCAGCAGCCCCCTCCCGGGACTAGCGGGAGATGAGCAGTTCTTC. Translating it yields CASSPLPGLAGDEQFF.

This sequence joins TRBV28 and TRBJ2-5; TRBD1 or TRBD2 may be the D gene (5 bases each). Trimming shortened V by 10 bases and J by 2 bases, and 14 bases separated the two germline ends. The CDR3 length is 13 residues. Germline V gene data show CDR1 as MDHEN and CDR2 as SYDVKM. In DNA form, the CDR3 reads TGTGCCATCTCGGGACGGAAACAAGAGACCCAGTACTTC. It translates to CAISGRKQETQYF.

In this sample, this clonotype turned up once. The V call is TRBV9, the J call TRBJ1-5; D might be TRBD1 (6 bases). The V gene's germline CDR1 is SGDLS and CDR2 YYNGEE. This CDR3 comprises 15 residues. The V end was cut by 6 bases, the J end by 0 bases, with 13 bases between. Here the CDR3 DNA reads TGTGCCAGCATGGCACAGGGCGATAGCAATCAGCCCCAGCATTTT. Its protein is CASMAQGDSNQPQHF.

This clonotype has just a few counts. The chain links TRBV11-1 to TRBJ2-7, with 9 bases aligning to TRBD1. This CDR3 is 14 amino acids long. Germline assignment: CDR1 SGHAT and CDR2 FQDESV (reference sequence). The V and J ends lost 4 bases and 2 bases, in that order; junction bases with no gene match: 3. The CDR3 DNA reads as TGTGCCAGCAGCTCCGGGACAGGGACCTACGAGCAGTACTTC. Translating gives CASSSGTGTYEQYF.

J is TRBJ1-1 and V is TRBV30; no firm D call. Per the germline V gene, CDR1 is GTSNPN and CDR2 is SVGIG (reference sequence). The CDR3 loop spans 8 amino acids. The CDR3 sequence is CRYTEAFF. CDR3 nucleotide sequence: TGTAGGTACACTGAAGCTTTCTTT. Full variable domain (missing parts from reference TRBV30 and TRBJ1-1): SQTIHQWPATLVQPVGSPLSLECTVEGTSNPNLYWYRQAAGRGLQLLFYSVGIGQISSEVPQNLSASRPQDRQFILSSKKLLLSDSGFYLCRYTEAFFGQGTRLTVV.

The chain uses TRBV20-1 and TRBJ1-5, with D possibly being TRBD1 (5 bases). There are 15 residues in the CDR3. CDR1 is DFQATT, CDR2 SNEGSKA, per germline (reference sequence). V was cut by 5 bases and J by 6 bases, with 20 bases left in between. Here the CDR3 DNA reads TGCAGTGCTCCGTCGACAGCCGAAAAGGCTCAGCCCCAGCATTTT. Residues: CSAPSTAEKAQPQHF.

The gene calls are TRBV6-6 and TRBJ1-1; D gene unclear. V was pared by 5 bases and J by 5 bases, with 9 bases between. The CDR3 spans 12 residues. The V gene's germline CDR1 is MNHNY and CDR2 SVGAGI (reference sequence). In DNA form, the CDR3 reads TGTGCCAGCAGTAATCGAGGTACTGAAGCTTTCTTT. This codes for CASSNRGTEAFF.

V usage is TRBV6-4 and J usage is TRBJ1-2, with D perhaps matching TRBD1 (5 bases). The germline V gene has CDR1 MRHNA and CDR2 SNTAGT. Trimming pared 3 bases from V and 0 bases from J, leaving 14 bases between. The CDR3 is made up of 16 amino acids. The CDR3 is CASSERGQEPNYGYTF. The CDR3 bases are TGTGCCAGCAGTGAAAGAGGACAAGAGCCTAACTATGGCTACACCTTC.

The rearrangement joins TRBV5-4 to TRBJ2-2; D may be TRBD1 (6 bases). The CDR3 loop spans 13 amino acids. Germline CDR1 and CDR2: SGHNT and YYREEE (reference sequence). The V and J ends lost 10 bases and 0 bases respectively, with 10 bases between them. The CDR3: CALQGSNTGELFF. The CDR3 DNA sequence: TGTGCCTTACAGGGATCGAACACCGGGGAGCTGTTTTTT. Looking up the rest from reference TRBV5-4 and TRBJ2-2 gives the full variable domain: ETGVTQSPTHLIKTRGQQVTLRCSSQSGHNTVSWYQQALGQGPQFIFQYYREEENGRGNFPPRFSGLQFPNYSSELNVNALELDDSALYLCALQGSNTGELFFGEGSRLTVL.

The V and J genes are TRBV3-1 and TRBJ1-5; D is perhaps TRBD1 (5 bases). Germline V CDR1 and CDR2: LGHDT, YNNKEL (reference sequence). V was cut by 3 bases and J by 2 bases, with 11 bases left in between. This CDR3 contains 15 residues. As DNA, the CDR3 is TGTGCCAGCAGCCAGGGAGGGGCTGGCAATCAGCCCCAGCATTTT. Protein product: CASSQGGAGNQPQHF.

The chain combines TRBV19 with TRBJ1-2; D is possibly TRBD1 (6 bases). CDR1 LNHDA and CDR2 SQIVND come from the germline V gene (reference sequence). This CDR3 contains 13 residues. Trimming cost V 5 bases and J 4 bases, with 11 bases left between them. The CDR3 protein is CASSRDNLYGYTF. CDR3 in DNA: TGTGCCAGTAGTCGGGACAACCTCTATGGCTACACCTTC.